This T cell receptor (beta chain) was found in a study of PD-L1 blockade in urothelial cancer. Background on the study: In the patient group, about 85% of the roughly 29 were males with bladder-origin urothelial cancer. Investigators checked blood 3 weeks (second dose) and 6 weeks after treatment start.

Study-level findings and limits: Pretreatment clonality of the blood TCR repertoire below the median was predictive of superior survival.

To note about this clone: Its antigen remains unidentified.

This CDR3 has 12 residues. The germline CDR1 and CDR2 sequences are SGHNT and YENEEA. Trimming left V 3 bases short and J 0 bases short, with 3 bases between. As to time point: pretreatment peripheral blood. Individual patients had between 1 and 8 samples, taken pretreatment and on-treatment. Generated by immunoSEQ multiplex PCR, the TCRdb table keeps only in-frame clones and is missing some. Counted here are tens of thousands of clones, roughly 77% occurring once; the ten biggest clones make up 1.6%. This receptor was obtained from a man in his 70s with urothelial cancer. The chain couples TRBV11-3 to TRBJ2-7; D gene ambiguous. The source material was PBMCs, sampled around atezolizumab (anti-PD-L1) treatment. DNA for the CDR3: TGTGCCAGCAGCTTTAGCTCCTACGAGCAGTACTTC. Translating it yields CASSFSSYEQYF.